Included here is one T cell receptor beta chain sequence, with context. This entry is derived from a study of blood T cell repertoires in COVID-19. In the study overall: COVID-19 samples from acute and convalescent phases originated in the United States, Italy and Spain. T cells, B-cell-depleted T cells, or PBMCs provided the cDNA or gDNA that served as material.

Per the original data handling: Amplification from reference gene primers served as the basis for estimated nucleated cell counts. Generated by immunoSEQ multiplex PCR, the TCRdb table keeps only in-frame clones and is missing some. V, J and clone size are those of that table, while D and trimming were read from the DNA. Of a few hundred thousand clones detected, around nine tenths appear once; the ten largest clones hold approximately 13%. V lost 2 bases, J lost 6 bases, and 6 bases stayed unmatched. The CDR3 is 16 amino acids. Germline assignment: CDR1 SNHLY and CDR2 FYNNEI. The TCR was taken from a woman aged 60-75 years with acute or convalescent COVID-19. Sequencing was done on a sample of peripheral blood. This rearrangement joins TRBV2 to TRBJ2-3, with 12 positions matching TRBD2. CDR3 sequence (DNA): TGTGCCAGCAGTGAATCTAGCGGGAGGGCCCTGGATACGCAGTATTTT. Translated, it gives CASSESSGRALDTQYF.